The present T cell receptor beta chain was sequenced within a study of cytomegalovirus exposure and HLA in healthy donors. Turning to the study itself: HLA-typed donors were the source of about 85 million unique TCRs, which an early data release held.

Broader study findings: In a later analysis, at a false discovery rate of 0.05, approximately 16,000 TCR beta sequences were associated with HLA alleles. A later analysis found most CMV-associated TCR beta chains apparently HLA-restricted. The study recorded 150 to 200 TCR beta chains that were cytomegalovirus-associated.

Researchers ran the PCR with 60 Vbeta and 13 Jbeta primers. Sequenced by immunoSEQ multiplex PCR; TCRdb stores in-frame clones only, minus some. Here the sample spans 100,000 to 150,000 clones, roughly 72% being singletons. This CDR3 contains 15 residues. In germline, CDR1 is SGHRS, CDR2 YFSETQ. V gave up 2 bases and J gave up 6 bases; unmatched junction bases: 9. About this clone: The antigen is undetermined.

The sample consisted of PBMCs. This TCR came from a woman between 45 and 60 years old in good health and CMV-seronegative. The J gene is TRBJ1-1, the V gene TRBV5-1; 8 nucleotides match TRBD1. Here the CDR3 DNA reads TGCGCCAGCAGCTTAAGACAGGGGCGATACGCTGAAGCTTTCTTT. The encoded protein is CASSLRQGRYAEAFF.